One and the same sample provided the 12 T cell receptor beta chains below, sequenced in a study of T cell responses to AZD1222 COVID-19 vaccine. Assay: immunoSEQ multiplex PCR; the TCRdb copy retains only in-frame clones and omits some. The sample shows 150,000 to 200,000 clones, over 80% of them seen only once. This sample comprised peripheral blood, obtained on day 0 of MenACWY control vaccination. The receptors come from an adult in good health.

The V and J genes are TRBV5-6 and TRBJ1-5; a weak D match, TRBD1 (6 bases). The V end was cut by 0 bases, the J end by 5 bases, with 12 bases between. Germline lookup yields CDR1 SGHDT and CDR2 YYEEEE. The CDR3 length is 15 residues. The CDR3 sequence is CASSLDRALDQPQHF. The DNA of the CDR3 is TGTGCCAGCAGCTTGGACAGGGCCCTCGATCAGCCCCAGCATTTT.

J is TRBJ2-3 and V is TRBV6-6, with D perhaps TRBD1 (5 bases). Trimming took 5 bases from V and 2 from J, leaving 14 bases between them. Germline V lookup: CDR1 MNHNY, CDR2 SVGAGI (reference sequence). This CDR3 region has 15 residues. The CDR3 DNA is TGTGCCAGCAGTCAGACAGTTAGGGCCACAGATACGCAGTATTTT. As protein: CASSQTVRATDTQYF.

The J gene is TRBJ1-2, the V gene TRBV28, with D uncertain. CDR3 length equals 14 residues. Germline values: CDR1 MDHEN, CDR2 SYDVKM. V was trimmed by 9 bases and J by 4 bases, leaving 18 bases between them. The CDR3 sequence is CASYRPLRSYGYTF. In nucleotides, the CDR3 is TGTGCCAGTTATCGCCCTCTGCGTTCCTATGGCTACACCTTC.

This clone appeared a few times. CDR3 residues: CASRPTQVPGNTIYF. CDR3 nucleotide sequence: TGTGCCAGCAGGCCGACACAAGTCCCTGGAAACACCATATATTTT. The rearrangement joins TRBV6-5 to TRBJ1-3; D not resolved. The CDR3 runs 15 residues. In germline, CDR1 is MNHEY, CDR2 SVGAGI. The V gene lost 6 bases and the J gene lost 2 bases, with 14 bases spanning the gap.

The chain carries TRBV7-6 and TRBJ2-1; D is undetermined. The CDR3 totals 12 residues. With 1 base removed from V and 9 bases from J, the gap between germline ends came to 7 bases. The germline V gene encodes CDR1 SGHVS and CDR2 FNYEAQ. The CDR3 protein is CASSLGPGEQFF. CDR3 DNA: TGTGCCAGCAGCTTAGGGCCTGGTGAGCAGTTCTTC.

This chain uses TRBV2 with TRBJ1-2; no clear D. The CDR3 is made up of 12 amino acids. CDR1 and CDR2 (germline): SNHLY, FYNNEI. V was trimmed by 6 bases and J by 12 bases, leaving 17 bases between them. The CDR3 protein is CASSWGPDRDTF. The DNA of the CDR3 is TGTGCCAGCAGCTGGGGTCCGGATAGGGACACCTTC.

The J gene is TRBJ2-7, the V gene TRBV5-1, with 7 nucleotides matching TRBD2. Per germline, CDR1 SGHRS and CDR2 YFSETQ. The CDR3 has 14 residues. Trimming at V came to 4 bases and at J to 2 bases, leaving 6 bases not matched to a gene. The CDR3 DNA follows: TGCGCCAGCAGCGGCGGCCTAGCGGCCTACGAGCAGTACTTC. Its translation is CASSGGLAAYEQYF.

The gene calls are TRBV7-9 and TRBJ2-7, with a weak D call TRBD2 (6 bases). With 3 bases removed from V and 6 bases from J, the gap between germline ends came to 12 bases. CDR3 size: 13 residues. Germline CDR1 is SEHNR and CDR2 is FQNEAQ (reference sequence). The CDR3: CASSLGLASEQYF. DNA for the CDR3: TGTGCCAGCAGCTTGGGTCTAGCGAGCGAGCAGTACTTC.

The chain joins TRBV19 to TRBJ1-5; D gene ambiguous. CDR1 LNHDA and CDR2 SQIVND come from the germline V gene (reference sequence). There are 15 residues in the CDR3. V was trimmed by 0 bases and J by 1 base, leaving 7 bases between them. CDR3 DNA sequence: TGTGCCAGTAGTATAGATCACGGAAGCAATCAGCCCCAGCATTTT. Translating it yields CASSIDHGSNQPQHF.

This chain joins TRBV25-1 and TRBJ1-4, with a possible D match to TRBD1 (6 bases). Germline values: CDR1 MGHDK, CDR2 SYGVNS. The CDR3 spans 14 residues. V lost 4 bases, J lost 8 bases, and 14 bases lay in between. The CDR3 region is CASSGLQGGEKLFF. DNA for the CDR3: TGTGCCAGCAGTGGCCTACAGGGTGGAGAAAAACTGTTTTTT.

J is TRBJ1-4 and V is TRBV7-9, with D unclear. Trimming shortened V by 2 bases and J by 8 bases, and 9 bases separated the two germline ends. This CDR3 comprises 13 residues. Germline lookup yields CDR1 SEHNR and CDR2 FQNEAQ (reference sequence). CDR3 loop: CASSLPRREKLFF. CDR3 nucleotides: TGTGCCAGCAGCTTACCGCGCCGCGAAAAACTGTTTTTT.

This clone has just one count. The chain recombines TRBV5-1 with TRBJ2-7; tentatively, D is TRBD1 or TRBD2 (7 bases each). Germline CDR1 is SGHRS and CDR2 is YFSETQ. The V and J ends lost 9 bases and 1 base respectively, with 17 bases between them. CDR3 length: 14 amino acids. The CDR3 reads CATQRGQPSYEQYF. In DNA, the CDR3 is TGCGCCACCCAGCGGGGACAGCCTTCCTACGAGCAGTACTTC.